This TCR beta chain was obtained from a study of shared clonotypes between healthy human individuals (dated by TCRdb to the early 2020s). Background for the entire study: A couple of women and three men aged 18 to 49 years were included in the cohort. Per donor, three plates each were used for CD4 naive and CD4 memory, two for CD8 naive, and one for CD8 memory. Blood TCR repertoires of about five healthy adults were deeply sequenced to estimate repertoire size and the extent of clonotype sharing between individuals. To increase sequencing depth and limit assay-specific biases, different laboratories used diverse techniques to prepare libraries and sequence TCR repertoires. Each donor's leukapheresis produced roughly between roughly 0.85 and 10 billion PBMCs. The paper's findings and limits, for the study overall: Rarefaction of sorted-subset datasets indicated incomplete sequencing despite the large sequencing depth. The small number of donors limited the genetic and exposure-history diversity represented. Pairwise subsampling indicated that sequencing depth was expected to affect the degree of clonotype sharing among donors. Sampling was restricted to blood, and TCR repertoires in tissue are likely to differ from TCR repertoires in blood. Clonotypes shared by all four sorted-subset donors showed higher generation probabilities than non-shared clonotypes. Naive subsets generally had larger estimated clonotype richness than memory subsets. Across a handful of donors, about 5.2% of naive CD4, roughly 3.4% of naive CD8, approximately 2.5% of memory CD4, and approximately 0.42% of memory CD8 clonotypes were shared.

Using the deep immunoSEQ assay, TCR CDR3 regions were amplified from genomic DNA by multiplex PCR. For each cell subset, the extracted genomic DNA was distributed evenly across all wells of several immunoSEQ 96-well plates, and each plate served as one replicate. Each replicate PCR for sorted subsets received about 200 ng genomic DNA, equal to some 32,000 T cell genomes. Purified libraries were measured with a Qubit 3.0 fluorometer, size-checked on a Bioanalyzer 2100, and measured again with the KAPA Library Quantification kit. Each immunoSEQ 96-well plate was sequenced on its own single-read 150-cycle Illumina NextSeq 550 flow cell. The source study handled its data this way. Because the immunoSEQ output held only junctional sequences and lacked quality scores, the filtering could not match the filtering applied to full-length reads. To assign V/J genes and CDR3, sequences were annotated using PyIR, a Python wrapper for IgBLAST v1.9, with IMGT germline references. Reads were removed for weak V/J assignments (E-value above 1e-6), missing CDR3, stop codons, out-of-frame junctions, or ambiguous translated residues. A V3J clonotype was defined by an identical inferred V gene, J gene, and CDR3 amino acid sequence. Percentage overlap between repertoires was calculated by dividing the number of shared unique clonotypes by the size of the smaller repertoire. Repertoire richness was assessed with RTK rarefaction, the Chao1 estimator, and Recon v2.1 estimates of unobserved clonotypes. Generation probabilities were computed with OLGA for all TCRbeta clonotypes obtained by the gDNA method from four donors. Not all clones reach the TCRdb copy of this immuneACCESS table, which keeps in-frame sequences only. Checked studies attribute under half of the gap to unresolved V genes and leave the rest unexplained. The DNA was the basis for D and trimming; V, J and clone size are from that table. Recorded for this sample are about 2.1 million clones; 85% to 95% of them occurred a single time. Around 1.7% of the sample goes to the ten largest clones.

CD8 naive samples consisted of CD45RO-negative cells that were positively selected for CCR7, yielding a CD45RA+CCR7+ population without TemRA cells. Donors were healthy HIV-negative adults with no recently reported acute infections or vaccinations. Every donor was a Caucasian adult residing in Nashville, Tennessee, USA. Blood was collected by leukapheresis, and PBMCs were isolated by Ficoll-Histopaque density gradient centrifugation and then cryopreserved in liquid nitrogen vapor phase. Purity and quantity of every magnetically sorted T cell population were checked by analytical flow cytometry. Each sorted fraction had its genomic DNA isolated and then quantified by UV absorbance on a Nanodrop 2000c. CDR1 and CDR2, per the germline V gene, are SGDLS and YYNGEE. V is cut back by 3 bases and J by 4 bases, with 10 bases in the junction unmatched. The CDR3 measures 15 amino acids from cysteine to phenylalanine. Only the CDR3 DNA is retained, 45 bases long and in frame from the first base.

As concerns this clone: Its cognate antigen has yet to be identified. No base quality information exists; no much larger clone differs at one position.

This clonotype originated in a man between 18 and 35 years old in good health. Some clones in this sample may be carry-over from other donors' samples. The chain joins TRBV9 to TRBJ2-7, with 7 bases matching TRBD1. The sequencing sample was made of naive CD8+ T cells from PBMCs. The cell subset or site label here, explained by the study, means: CD45RA+CCR7+. The CDR3 region has the sequence CASSAWTPQGYEQYF. The base sequence is TGTGCCAGCAGCGCCTGGACACCACAGGGGTACGAGCAGTACTTC.